One and the same sample provided the 19 T cell receptor beta chains below, sequenced in a study of tumor-infiltrating lymphocytes in primary liver carcinoma. With roughly 500 ng total RNA as template and a constant-region primer, TCR beta cDNA was made. Amplification in three nested multiplex PCR rounds with slightly modified ARM-PCR gave rise to TCR beta libraries. The opening two PCR rounds, 10 cycles each, paired TRBV1-TRBV30 forward primers with a C-beta reverse primer. One entry per CDR3 protein results from TCRdb running MiXCR on the multiplex PCR reads. The sample has 300,000 to 350,000 distinct CDR3 sequences, less than 75% seen once; the top ten hold approximately 5.9%. In addition to blood RNA drawn from unsorted whole blood, germline DNA was extracted. Sequencing was done on a sample of peripheral blood. These receptors came from a man aged 35 to 55 with primary liver carcinoma and hepatitis B virus infection.

Points on this clonotype: Possible read error: a much larger clone is one base away. This chain uses TRBV5-5 with TRBJ2-1, with D maybe TRBD2 (6 bases). V was cut by 5 bases and J by 7 bases, with 22 bases left in between. The CDR3 is made up of 16 amino acids. Looked up from germline, CDR1 is SGHKS and CDR2 is YYEKEE (reference sequence). As DNA, the CDR3 is TGTGCCAGCAGTTCCTCGGCTAGCGTGTTTGAAAATGAGCAGTTCTTC. Translated: CASSSSASVFENEQFF.

Of note for this clonotype: One end of the junction does not line up with germline, which may come from a read error. The chain carries TRBV11-2 and TRBJ2-5; D not resolved. The CDR3 sequence is 13 residues long. The V gene's germline CDR1 is SGHAT and CDR2 FQNNGV. CDR3 DNA: TGTGCCAGCAACTTAGCCCTTGAAGGGACCCAGTACTTC. Translating it yields CASNLALEGTQYF.

This rearrangement joins TRBV9 to TRBJ2-2; D may match TRBD1 or TRBD2 (5 bases each). This CDR3 has 15 amino acids. CDR1 SGDLS and CDR2 YYNGEE come from the germline V gene. The germline V and J ends were trimmed by 2 bases and 2 bases, with 10 bases remaining between them. In nucleotides, the CDR3 is TGTGCCAGCAGCGTCCGGGACCCCAACACCGGGGAGCTGTTTTTT. Translating gives CASSVRDPNTGELFF.

This sequence joins TRBV28 and TRBJ1-2; D is unclear. V lost 2 bases and J 6 bases, leaving 13 bases between the germline ends. Germline V gives CDR1 MDHEN, CDR2 SYDVKM. The CDR3 is made up of 14 amino acids. The CDR3 DNA follows: TGTGCCAGCAGTTTAAGAGGGAATCGACATGGCTACACCTTC. This translates into CASSLRGNRHGYTF.

This clonotype was observed a few times. This chain connects TRBV4-1 to TRBJ2-1; D is uncertain. Germline CDR1 and CDR2: MGHRA and YSYEKL. The CDR3 length is 13 residues. V dropped 1 base and J dropped 7 bases, with 8 bases sitting between them. The DNA of the CDR3 is TGCGCCAGCAGCCAAGTTAACATGAATGAGCAGTTCTTC. Translation: CASSQVNMNEQFF.

About this clonotype: The junction departs from the called germline gene at one end, perhaps through a read error. The chain links TRBV5-5 to TRBJ2-1, with a weak D call TRBD2 (6 bases). From germline, CDR1 is SGHKS and CDR2 YYEKEE (reference sequence). The CDR3 contains 14 residues. DNA for the CDR3: TGTGCCAGCACCCCCGGAGCTAGCGTTAATGTGCAGTTCTTC. Protein product: CASTPGASVNVQFF.

Points on this clonotype: The conserved phenylalanine or tryptophan is not found at the CDR3 terminus, so this likely reflects a read error. V is TRBV6-1 and J is TRBJ2-1; 10 bases line up with TRBD1. The CDR3 extends over 15 amino acids. Trimming cost V 3 bases and J 10 bases; bases outside gene matches: 9. Germline V CDR1 and CDR2: MNHNS, SASEGT. CDR3 DNA: TGTGCCAGCAGTGAGTCGGGACAGGGGACCAAAGAGCAGTTCTTA. Amino acids: CASSESGQGTKEQFL.

This chain uses TRBV5-4 with TRBJ2-5; D may be TRBD2 (5 bases). CDR1 and CDR2 (germline): SGHNT, YYREEE (reference sequence). This CDR3 is built from 17 residues. V lost 1 base to trimming and J lost 4 bases, with 20 bases between them. DNA for the CDR3: TGTGCCAGCAGCTTGATTAGAGGGAGTTGGCAAGCAGAGACCCAGTACTTC. It encodes CASSLIRGSWQAETQYF.

Notes on this clonotype: A much larger clonotype is one base distant, so this may be a read error. CDR3 region: CSVEVISGTEAFF. Written as DNA, the CDR3 is TGCAGCGTTGAGGTAATCAGTGGTACTGAAGCTTTCTTT. The chain uses TRBV29-1 and TRBJ1-1; no clear D. V shed 3 bases and J shed 5 bases, with 13 bases lying between them. Germline V gives CDR1 SQVTM, CDR2 ANQGSEA. The CDR3 extends over 13 amino acids.

With regard to this clonotype: Relative to the germline gene, one junction end is altered; a read error may explain this. The V gene is TRBV11-2, the J gene TRBJ1-4; D gene uncertain. The CDR3 covers 14 residues. From germline, CDR1 is SGHAT and CDR2 FQNNGV. The CDR3 sequence is CASGLVGLSEKLFF. The CDR3 nucleotides are TGTGCCAGCGGCTTAGTGGGTCTCAGTGAAAAACTCTTTTTT.

The chain uses TRBV6-2 or TRBV6-3 and TRBJ1-5; 12 bases are a match to TRBD1. Germline V gene sequence: CDR1 MNHEY, CDR2 SVGEGT. This CDR3 has 20 residues. After removal of 0 bases from V and 0 bases from J, the junction contained 9 bases not matched to a gene. The CDR3 DNA reads as TGTGCCAGCAGTTACTCGACCGGGACAGGGGGCTCGAATAGCAATCAGCCCCAGCATTTT. Protein sequence: CASSYSTGTGGSNSNQPQHF.

The chain is built from TRBV28 and TRBJ1-5, with no clear D. Between the trimmed V and J ends, which lost 7 bases and 2 bases, there was a span of 12 bases. Germline V lookup: CDR1 MDHEN, CDR2 SYDVKM. This CDR3 comprises 14 residues. CDR3 nucleotide sequence: TGTGCCAGCACCCTACGGGTTCGCAATCAGCCCCAGCATTTT. Translation gives CASTLRVRNQPQHF.

As to this clonotype: A single base separates this from a much larger clone, so it may be a read error. This sequence joins TRBV6-2 or TRBV6-3 and TRBJ2-7, with D uncertain. V shed 6 bases and J shed 3 bases, with 15 bases lying between them. The germline V gene encodes CDR1 MNHEY and CDR2 SVGEGT. This CDR3 spans 14 amino acids. The CDR3 reads CASSRPSVSYEQYF. CDR3 in DNA: TGTGCCAGCAGCCGACCGTCAGTGAGCTACGAGCAGTACTTC.

With respect to this clonotype: This could be a read error, since a much larger clone is one nucleotide away. The rearrangement links TRBV5-4 to TRBJ2-1; no firm D call. The CDR3 runs to 14 residues. Germline V gives CDR1 SGHNT, CDR2 YYREEE (reference sequence). The chain's CDR3 is CASNLASYWDEQFF. The CDR3 nucleotides read TGTGCCAGCAACTTGGCCAGCTACTGGGATGAGCAGTTCTTC.

Concerning this clonotype: A much larger clone sits a single nucleotide away, making a read error possible. The conserved closing phenylalanine or tryptophan is absent in this CDR3, likely reflecting a read error. J is TRBJ2-1 and V is TRBV5-6; a possible D gene is TRBD1 (7 bases). This CDR3 spans 16 amino acids. V lost 6 bases and J 5 bases, leaving 21 bases between the germline ends. Germline CDR1 is SGHDT and CDR2 is YYEEEE. CDR3 sequence reads: CASTGGLIGPHNEQFL. The CDR3 DNA follows: TGTGCCAGCACAGGGGGGTTGATAGGGCCTCACAATGAGCAGTTCTTA.

Details on this clonotype: One base away lies a much larger clone, so this may be a sequencing read error. The CDR3 end shows no conserved phenylalanine or tryptophan, and so a read error is likely. This rearrangement joins TRBV7-8 to TRBJ2-5, with 9 positions matching TRBD2. V lost 5 bases and J lost 2; bases outside the gene matches: 6. Per germline, CDR1 SGHVS and CDR2 FQNEAQ. CDR3 length: 15 residues. CDR3 protein: CASSPRLAAQETQYI. The CDR3 DNA follows: TGTGCCAGCAGCCCCCGACTAGCGGCACAAGAGACCCAGTACATC.

To note about this clonotype: One junction end disagrees with the germline gene, perhaps due to a read error. The chain has TRBV11-2 and TRBJ2-2; TRBD1 agrees at 7 bases. This CDR3 spans 15 amino acids. Germline CDR1 reads SGHAT; CDR2 reads FQNNGV. This CDR3 reads CASSLDRGRAGELFF. DNA of the CDR3: TGTGCCAGCAGCTTAGATAGGGGGCGGGCCGGGGAACTGTTTTTT.

This clonotype has ten or more counts. The rearrangement joins TRBV6-5 to TRBJ1-1; possibly TRBD1 for D (5 bases). This CDR3 contains 15 residues. Germline CDR1 reads MNHEY; CDR2 reads SVGAGI. Trimming took 0 bases from V and 2 from J, leaving 10 bases between them. The CDR3 here is CASSYSTDLNTEAFF. CDR3 DNA sequence: TGTGCCAGCAGTTACTCGACAGACTTAAACACTGAAGCTTTCTTT.

This clonotype is a singleton in its sample. A read error is possible here, since a much larger clone lies one base away. This rearrangement joins TRBV5-5 to TRBJ2-2, with D perhaps matching TRBD1 (6 bases). The V end was cut by 6 bases, the J end by 1 base, with 19 bases between. Germline CDR1 reads SGHKS; CDR2 reads YYEKEE (reference sequence). The CDR3 loop spans 17 amino acids. As DNA, the CDR3 is TGTGCCAGCAACGGAAGTAGTTCGGGACAGAACACCGGGGAGCTGTTTTTT. The encoded protein is CASNGSSSGQNTGELFF.